The TCR beta chain under discussion was sequenced for a study of blood T cell repertoires in COVID-19. Across the study: COVID-19 samples collected from the United States, Italy and Spain covered acute and convalescent phases. T cells, B-cell-depleted T cells, or PBMCs supplied cDNA or gDNA.

CDR3 length equals 15 residues. Germline lookup yields CDR1 SGHDN and CDR2 FVKESK. V gave up 0 bases and J gave up 7 bases; unmatched junction bases: 5. Donors in Cohort 3 counted as recovered after two negative PCRs, clearance, or symptom resolution. Authors' methods: Counts of nucleated cells, estimated from reference gene primer amplification, were obtained. Profiling relied on immunoSEQ multiplex PCR, and the TCRdb table lists in-frame clones only, not all of them. The D gene and trimming were derived from the DNA, and the V and J assignments and clone size from that table. Of about 200,000 clones listed, 84% were seen once; the top ten hold roughly 7%.

The source material was PBMCs or T cells enriched from blood (not recorded which). The V gene is TRBV14, the J gene TRBJ1-5; TRBD1 aligns across 8 bases. This clonotype was sampled from a man aged 35-49 years who had recovered from COVID-19. The CDR3 loop reads CASSQESGGGQPQHF. The CDR3 nucleotides read TGTGCCAGCAGCCAAGAATCAGGGGGCGGACAGCCCCAGCATTTT.